The rows below give T cell receptor beta chains drawn from one sample of a study of T cells in localized non-small cell lung cancer. Assay: immunoSEQ multiplex PCR; the TCRdb copy retains only in-frame clones and omits some. The top ten hold about an eighth of the sample, which has 600 to 800 clones, 28% seen once. The specimen comprised normal lung tissue next to the tumor, sampled before any cancer treatment. These receptors all come from a man aged 40 to 70 with stage III lung adenocarcinoma. Both conserved end residues are part of each CDR3. Size tells how often a clone was seen (once, few, many) or the class of an expanded clone, and some rows leave it out.

clone size	V gene	CDR3 protein
-	TRBV19	CASSRDRSLYEQYF
-	TRBV28	CASRSTTQDRDYYEQYF
few	TRBV28	CASGGPKNIQYF
-	TRBV11-3	CASSLESGSTYEQYF
few	TRBV9	CASSEPGNTEAFF
-	TRBV28	CASSQQGIDEQYF
few	TRBV7-2	CASSVGQTYEQYF
-	TRBV14	CASSQEDRDRTGELFF
-	TRBV25-1	CASSVIQTVSSGNTIYF
-	TRBV19	CASSISSGGRSPYEQYF
-	TRBV19	CASSIGDINTEAFF
few	TRBV9	CASSVAGTGIEQYF
few	TRBV10-2	CATGEAPGNQPQHF
-	TRBV14	CASSQVGPAYEQYF
-	TRBV11-3	CASSPQGPASFNYNEQFF
-	TRBV11-3	CASSPGTSGRTEQFF
few	TRBV6-8	CASSFRLAGVGETQYF
-	TRBV28	CASSLLGEGSSQYF
-	TRBV6-8	CASGDRGQSSYGYTF
few	TRBV28	CASSLLRVNTEAFF
-	TRBV11-3	CASSLRFKGGTGANVLTF
-	TRBV11-3	CASSYQTVSGNTIYF
-	TRBV29-1	CSVVFGYTGELFF
-	TRBV14	CASSHTDTQYF
-	TRBV19	CASFDRLNTEAFF
-	TRBV19	CASSIGGLGNEQFF
-	TRBV28	CASTIGALASYEQYF
-	TRBV1	CASSPMGLANNNEQFF
large	TRBV6-8	CASSLDRRMNTEAFF
-	TRBV19	CASSNFGQAEQYF
-	TRBV12-2	CATATDRGLYEQYF
few	TRBV11-3	CASSPWTGGYGEQYF
-	TRBV18	CASTGMGQNNEQFF
few	TRBV5-1	CASRQGASSYEQYF
-	TRBV11-3	CASSLGLGGVLTDTQYF
large	TRBV19	CASSMIGQGLLDTEAFF
once	TRBV5-1	CASSTGGGKTDTQYF